There are a few counts of the clone carrying this TCR beta chain. The PCR was carried out with 60 Vbeta primers and 13 Jbeta primers. The data were produced by immunoSEQ multiplex PCR, yet TCRdb's version contains in-frame clones alone and is incomplete. The data contain under 200,000 clones, roughly 13% of them singletons. This specimen comes from a study of cytomegalovirus exposure and HLA in healthy donors. V lost 1 base, J lost 5 bases, and 9 bases stayed unmatched. The CDR3 spans 17 residues. Germline CDR1 is SGHVS and CDR2 is FNYEAQ. The specimen sequenced was PBMCs. J is TRBJ1-5 and V is TRBV7-6, with 9 positions matching TRBD1. The source is a man aged 50-60 years in good health and CMV-seropositive. The CDR3 DNA follows: TGTGCCAGCAGCTTAGTAGTGGGGACAGGGAAATATCAGCCCCAGCATTTT. Its protein product is CASSLVVGTGKYQPQHF.